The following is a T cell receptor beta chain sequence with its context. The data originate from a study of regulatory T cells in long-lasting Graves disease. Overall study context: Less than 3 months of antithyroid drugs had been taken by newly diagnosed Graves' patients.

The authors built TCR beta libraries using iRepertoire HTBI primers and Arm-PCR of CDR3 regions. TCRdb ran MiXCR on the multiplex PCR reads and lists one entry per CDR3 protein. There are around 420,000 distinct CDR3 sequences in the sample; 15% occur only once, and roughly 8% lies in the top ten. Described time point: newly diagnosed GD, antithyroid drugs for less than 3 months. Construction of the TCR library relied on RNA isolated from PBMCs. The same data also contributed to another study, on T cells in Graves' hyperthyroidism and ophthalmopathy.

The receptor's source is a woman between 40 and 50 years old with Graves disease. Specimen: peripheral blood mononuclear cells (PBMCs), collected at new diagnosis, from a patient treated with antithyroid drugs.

The CDR3 region has the DNA TGTGCCAGCTCACAGGGGGGAAGAAATGAAAAACTGTTTTTT. Its protein product is CASSQGGRNEKLFF. The chain has TRBV18 and TRBJ1-4; D is possibly TRBD1 (6 bases). Trimming removed 4 bases at V and 5 bases at J, with 11 bases between. Germline V CDR1 and CDR2: KGHSH, LQKENI. The CDR3 contains 14 residues.